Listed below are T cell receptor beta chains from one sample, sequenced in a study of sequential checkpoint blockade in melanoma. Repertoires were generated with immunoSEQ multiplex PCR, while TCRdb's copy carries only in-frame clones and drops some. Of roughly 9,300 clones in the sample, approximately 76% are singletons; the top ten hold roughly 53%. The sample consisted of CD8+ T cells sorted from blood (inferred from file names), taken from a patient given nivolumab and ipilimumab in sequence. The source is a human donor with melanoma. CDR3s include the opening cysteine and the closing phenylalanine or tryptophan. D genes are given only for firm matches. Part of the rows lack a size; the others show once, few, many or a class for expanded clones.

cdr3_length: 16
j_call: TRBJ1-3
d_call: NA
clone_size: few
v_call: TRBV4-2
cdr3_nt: TGTGCCAGCAGCCCCTCCGGGGGGGGGCCTGGAAACACCATATATTTT
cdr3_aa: CASSPSGGGPGNTIYF

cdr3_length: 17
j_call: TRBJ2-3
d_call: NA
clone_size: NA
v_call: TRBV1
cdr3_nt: TGCACCAGCAGCCAAGGGGTCGGAGAGTCGACCACAGATACGCAGTATTTT
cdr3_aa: CTSSQGVGESTTDTQYF

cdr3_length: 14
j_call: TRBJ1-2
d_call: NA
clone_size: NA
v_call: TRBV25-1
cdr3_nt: TGTGCCAGCAGTGAAGGGACTCCCTCCTATGGCTACACCTTC
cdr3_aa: CASSEGTPSYGYTF

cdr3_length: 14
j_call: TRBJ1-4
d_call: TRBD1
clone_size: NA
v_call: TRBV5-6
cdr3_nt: TGTGCCAGCACCCCGGGACAGGGTGTTGAAAAACTGTTTTTT
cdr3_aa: CASTPGQGVEKLFF

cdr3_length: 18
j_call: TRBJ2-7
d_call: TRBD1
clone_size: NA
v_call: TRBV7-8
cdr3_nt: TGTGCCAGCAGCTCAAGTCAAAAGGGGACAGGCTTCTCCTACGAGCAGTACTTC
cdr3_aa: CASSSSQKGTGFSYEQYF

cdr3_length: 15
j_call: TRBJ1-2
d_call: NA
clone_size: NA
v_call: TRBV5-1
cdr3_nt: TGCGCCAGCAGCTATACCGGACAGATTGACGATGGCTACACCTTC
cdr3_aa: CASSYTGQIDDGYTF

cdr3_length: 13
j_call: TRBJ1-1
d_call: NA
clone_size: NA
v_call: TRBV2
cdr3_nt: TGTGCCAGCAGTGAATACGGGGGCACTGAAGCTTTCTTT
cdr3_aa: CASSEYGGTEAFF

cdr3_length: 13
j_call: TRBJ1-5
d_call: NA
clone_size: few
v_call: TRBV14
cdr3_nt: TGTGCCAGCAGCCCCGGGTGGAATCAGCCCCAGCATTTT
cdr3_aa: CASSPGWNQPQHF

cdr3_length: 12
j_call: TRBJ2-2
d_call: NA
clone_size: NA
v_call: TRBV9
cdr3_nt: TGTGCCAGCAGCGTAGAGCCCGGGGAGCTGTTTTTT
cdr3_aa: CASSVEPGELFF

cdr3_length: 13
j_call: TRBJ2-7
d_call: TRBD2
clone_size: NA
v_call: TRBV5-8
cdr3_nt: TGTGCCAGCGGGACTAGCTGGTCCTACGAGCAGTACTTC
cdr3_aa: CASGTSWSYEQYF

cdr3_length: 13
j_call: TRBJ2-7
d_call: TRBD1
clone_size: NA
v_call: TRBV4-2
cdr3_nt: TGTGCCAGCTCGACAGGGGGTTCCTACGAGCAGTACTTC
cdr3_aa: CASSTGGSYEQYF

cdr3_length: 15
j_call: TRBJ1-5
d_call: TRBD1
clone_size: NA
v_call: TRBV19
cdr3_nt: TGTGCCAGTAAATTGACAGGGATGTCCAATCAGCCCCAGCATTTT
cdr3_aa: CASKLTGMSNQPQHF

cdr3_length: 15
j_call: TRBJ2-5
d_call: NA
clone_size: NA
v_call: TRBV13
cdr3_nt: TGTGCCAGCAGCTTAGGGCGGTCCCGGATTGAGACCCAGTACTTC
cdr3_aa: CASSLGRSRIETQYF

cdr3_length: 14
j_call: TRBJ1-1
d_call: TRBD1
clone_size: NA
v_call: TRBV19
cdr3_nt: TGTGCCAGTAGTATATCTCCAGGGGGCGTTGAAGCTTTCTTT
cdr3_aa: CASSISPGGVEAFF

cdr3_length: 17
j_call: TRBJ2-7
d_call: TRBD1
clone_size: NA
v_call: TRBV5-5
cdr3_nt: TGTGCCAGCAGCATCGAGGACAGGGGGGGATCGAACTACGAGCAGTACTTC
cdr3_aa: CASSIEDRGGSNYEQYF

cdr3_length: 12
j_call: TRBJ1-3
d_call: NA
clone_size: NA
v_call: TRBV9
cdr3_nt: TGTGCCAGCAGCGGACAAGGAAACACCATATATTTT
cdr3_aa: CASSGQGNTIYF

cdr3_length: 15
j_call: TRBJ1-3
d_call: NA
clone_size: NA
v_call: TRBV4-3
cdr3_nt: TGCGCCAGCAGCCCCTACGGGGAGGGTGGAAACACCATATATTTT
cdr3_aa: CASSPYGEGGNTIYF

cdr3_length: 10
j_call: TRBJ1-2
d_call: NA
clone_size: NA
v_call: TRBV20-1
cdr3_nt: TGCAGTGCCTACAGGGATGGCTACACCTTC
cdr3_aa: CSAYRDGYTF

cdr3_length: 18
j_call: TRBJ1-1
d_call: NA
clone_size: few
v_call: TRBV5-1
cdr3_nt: TGCGCCAGCAGCCTAAACCCGGGACGGACTATTCTGAACACTGAAGCTTTCTTT
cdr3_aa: CASSLNPGRTILNTEAFF

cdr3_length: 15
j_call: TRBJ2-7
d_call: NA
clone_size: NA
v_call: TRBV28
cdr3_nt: TGTGCCAGCAGTCTCGACAGGGGAGGGATCTACGAGCAGTACTTC
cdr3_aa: CASSLDRGGIYEQYF

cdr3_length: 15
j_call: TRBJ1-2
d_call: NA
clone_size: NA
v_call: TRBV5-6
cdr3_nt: TGTGCCAGCAGCACGGACAGTCTTCCTAACTATGGCTACACCTTC
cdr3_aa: CASSTDSLPNYGYTF

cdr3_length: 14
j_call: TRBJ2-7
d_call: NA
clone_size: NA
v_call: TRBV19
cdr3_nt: TGTGCCAGTAGTCCGGCACAGGGATACTACGAGCAGTACTTC
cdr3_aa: CASSPAQGYYEQYF

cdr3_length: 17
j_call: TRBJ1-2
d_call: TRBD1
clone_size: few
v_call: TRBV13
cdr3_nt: TGTGCCAGCAGTGACGGCACGGGACAGGGAAGTTACTATGGCTACACCTTC
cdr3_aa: CASSDGTGQGSYYGYTF

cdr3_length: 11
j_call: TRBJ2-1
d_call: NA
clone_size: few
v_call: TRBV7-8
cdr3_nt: TGTGCCAGCGGGAGTGAACCTGAGCAGTTCTTC
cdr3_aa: CASGSEPEQFF

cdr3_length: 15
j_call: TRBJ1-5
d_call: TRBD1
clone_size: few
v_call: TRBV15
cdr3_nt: TGTGCCACCAGCAGAGCAAGGACAGGCACGCTGCCCCAGCATTTT
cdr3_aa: CATSRARTGTLPQHF

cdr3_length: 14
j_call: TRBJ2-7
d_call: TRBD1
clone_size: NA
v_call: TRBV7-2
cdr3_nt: TGTGCCAGCAGCTTCCCTGACAGGGAGTACGAGCAGTACTTC
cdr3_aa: CASSFPDREYEQYF

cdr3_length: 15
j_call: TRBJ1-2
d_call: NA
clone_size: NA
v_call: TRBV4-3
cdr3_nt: TGCGCCAGCAGTGAAGGCAGTGGGGGGAACTATGGCTACACCTTC
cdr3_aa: CASSEGSGGNYGYTF

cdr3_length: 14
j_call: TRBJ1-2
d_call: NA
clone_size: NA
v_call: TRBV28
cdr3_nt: TGTGCCAGCAGTTTATTACTACAGGGCTATGGCTACACCTTC
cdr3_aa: CASSLLLQGYGYTF

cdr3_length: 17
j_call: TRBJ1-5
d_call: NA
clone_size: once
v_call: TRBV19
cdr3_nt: TGTGCCAGTAGTTGGGAGGAGACAGTCTTTAGCAATCAGCCCCAGCATTTT
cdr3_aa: CASSWEETVFSNQPQHF

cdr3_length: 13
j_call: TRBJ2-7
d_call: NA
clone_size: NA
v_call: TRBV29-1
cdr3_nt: TGCAGCGTTGAGGGACAAGCCCCCTACGAGCAGTACTTC
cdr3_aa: CSVEGQAPYEQYF

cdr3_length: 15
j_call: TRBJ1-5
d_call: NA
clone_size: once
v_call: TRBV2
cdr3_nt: TGTGCCAGCAGTAGAAGACAGAATAGCAATCAGCCCCAGCATTTT
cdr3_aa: CASSRRQNSNQPQHF

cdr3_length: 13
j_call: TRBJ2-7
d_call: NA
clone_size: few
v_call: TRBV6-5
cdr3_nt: TGTGCCAGCAGCCCGGACAGAAGATACGAGCAGTACTTC
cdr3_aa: CASSPDRRYEQYF

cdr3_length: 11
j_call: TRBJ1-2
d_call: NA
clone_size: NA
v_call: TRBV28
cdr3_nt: TGTGCCATAGCCCTGGGCTATGGCTACACCTTC
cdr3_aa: CAIALGYGYTF

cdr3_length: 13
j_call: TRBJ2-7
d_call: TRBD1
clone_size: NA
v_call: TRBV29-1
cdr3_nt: TGCAGCGTTGACGTTACAGGGGCCTACGAGCAGTACTTC
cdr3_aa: CSVDVTGAYEQYF

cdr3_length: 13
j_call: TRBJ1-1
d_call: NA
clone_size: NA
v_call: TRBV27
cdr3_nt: TGTGCCAGCAGTTTTGAGGGGGACGCTGAAGCTTTCTTT
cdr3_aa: CASSFEGDAEAFF

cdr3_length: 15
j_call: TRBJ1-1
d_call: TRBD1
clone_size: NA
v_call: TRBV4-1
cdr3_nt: TGCGCCAGCAGCCAAGAGGGACAGGGTAACACTGAAGCTTTCTTT
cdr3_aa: CASSQEGQGNTEAFF

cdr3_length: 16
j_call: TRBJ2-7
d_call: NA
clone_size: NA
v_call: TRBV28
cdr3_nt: TGTGCCAGCAGTTTAGCGCGGGGGGACAGCTCCTACGAGCAGTACTTC
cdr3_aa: CASSLARGDSSYEQYF